Described below is a single T cell receptor beta chain sequence and its context. This entry comes from a study of control samples from healthy donors and cancer patients. Using immunoSEQ multiplex PCR, the repertoire was profiled, and TCRdb retains in-frame clones only, with some absent. Recorded here are some 190,000 clones; the top ten clones represent 2% to 2.5%. Sequenced material: blood. The sequence was collected from a woman aged 25-40 years in good health.

DNA for the CDR3: TGTGCCAGCAGCGCCGGGACAGGGATTCACGAGCAGTACTTC. Translated: CASSAGTGIHEQYF. The V gene is TRBV2, the J gene TRBJ2-7; 9 positions agree with TRBD1. The V gene end was trimmed by 6 bases and the J gene end by 5 bases; junction bases not matched to a gene: 8. This CDR3 is 14 amino acids long. CDR1 and CDR2 (germline): SNHLY, FYNNEI.